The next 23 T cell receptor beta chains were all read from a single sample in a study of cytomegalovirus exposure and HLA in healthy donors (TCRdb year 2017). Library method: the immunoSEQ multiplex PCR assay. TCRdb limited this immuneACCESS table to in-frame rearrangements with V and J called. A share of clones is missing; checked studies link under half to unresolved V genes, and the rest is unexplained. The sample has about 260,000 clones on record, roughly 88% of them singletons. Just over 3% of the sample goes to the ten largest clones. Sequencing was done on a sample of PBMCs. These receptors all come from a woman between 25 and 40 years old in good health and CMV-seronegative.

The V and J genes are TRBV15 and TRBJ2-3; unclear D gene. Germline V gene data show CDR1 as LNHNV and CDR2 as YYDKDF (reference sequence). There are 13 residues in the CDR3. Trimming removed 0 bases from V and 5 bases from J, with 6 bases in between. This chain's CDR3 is CATSRDSRDTQYF. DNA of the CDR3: TGTGCCACCAGCAGAGATAGCCGAGATACGCAGTATTTT.

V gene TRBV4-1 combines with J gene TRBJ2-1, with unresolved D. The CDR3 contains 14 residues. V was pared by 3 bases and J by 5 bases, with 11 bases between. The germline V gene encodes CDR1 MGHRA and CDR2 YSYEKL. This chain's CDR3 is CASSHTAPDNEQFF. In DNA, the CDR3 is TGCGCCAGCAGCCATACGGCCCCGGACAATGAGCAGTTCTTC.

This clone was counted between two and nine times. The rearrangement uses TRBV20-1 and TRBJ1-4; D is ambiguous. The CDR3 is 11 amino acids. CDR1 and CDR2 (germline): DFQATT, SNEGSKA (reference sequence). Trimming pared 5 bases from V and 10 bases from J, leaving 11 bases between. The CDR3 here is CSARRIRKLFF. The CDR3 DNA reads TGCAGTGCTCGGCGCATACGAAAACTGTTTTTT.

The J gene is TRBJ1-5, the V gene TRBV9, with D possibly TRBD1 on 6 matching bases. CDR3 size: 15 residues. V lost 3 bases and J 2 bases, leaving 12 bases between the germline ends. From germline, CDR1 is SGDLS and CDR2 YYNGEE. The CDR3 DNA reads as TGTGCCAGCAGCGCGGGGGCGCTTGGCAATCAGCCCCAGCATTTT. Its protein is CASSAGALGNQPQHF.

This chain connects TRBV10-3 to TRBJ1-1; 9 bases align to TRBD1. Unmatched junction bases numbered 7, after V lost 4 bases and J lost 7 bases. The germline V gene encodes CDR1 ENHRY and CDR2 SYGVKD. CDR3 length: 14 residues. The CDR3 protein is CAISVETGGVEAFF. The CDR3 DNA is TGTGCCATCAGTGTCGAGACAGGGGGTGTTGAAGCTTTCTTT.

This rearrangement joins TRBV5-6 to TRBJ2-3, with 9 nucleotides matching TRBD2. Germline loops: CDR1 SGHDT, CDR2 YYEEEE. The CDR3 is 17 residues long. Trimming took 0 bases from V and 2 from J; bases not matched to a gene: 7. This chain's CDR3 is CASSLVGGRGYTDTQYF. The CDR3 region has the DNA TGTGCCAGCAGCTTGGTAGGCGGGAGGGGATACACAGATACGCAGTATTTT.

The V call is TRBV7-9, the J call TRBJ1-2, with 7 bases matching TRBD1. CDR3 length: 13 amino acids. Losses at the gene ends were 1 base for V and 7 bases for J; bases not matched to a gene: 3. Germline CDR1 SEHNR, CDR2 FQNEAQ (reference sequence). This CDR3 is CASSLGQGGGYTF. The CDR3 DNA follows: TGTGCCAGCAGCTTAGGACAGGGCGGTGGCTACACCTTC. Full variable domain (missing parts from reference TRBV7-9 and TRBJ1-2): DTGVSQNPRHKITKRGQNVTFRCDPISEHNRLYWYRQTLGQGPEFLTYFQNEAQLEKSRLLSDRFSAERPKGSFSTLEIQRTEQGDSAMYLCASSLGQGGGYTFGSGTRLTVV.

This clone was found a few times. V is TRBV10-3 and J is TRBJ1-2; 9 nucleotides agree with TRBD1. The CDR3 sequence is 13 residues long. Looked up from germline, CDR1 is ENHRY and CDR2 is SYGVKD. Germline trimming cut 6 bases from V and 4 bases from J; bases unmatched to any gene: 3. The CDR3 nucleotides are TGTGCCATCAGCCCGGGACAGGGCTATGGCTACACCTTC. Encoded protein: CAISPGQGYGYTF.

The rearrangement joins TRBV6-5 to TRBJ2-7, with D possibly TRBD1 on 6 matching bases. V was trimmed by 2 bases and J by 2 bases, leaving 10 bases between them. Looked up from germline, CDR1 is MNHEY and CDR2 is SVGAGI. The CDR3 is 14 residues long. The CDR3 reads CASSYDRTAYEQYF. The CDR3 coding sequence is TGTGCCAGCAGTTACGACAGGACGGCCTACGAGCAGTACTTC.

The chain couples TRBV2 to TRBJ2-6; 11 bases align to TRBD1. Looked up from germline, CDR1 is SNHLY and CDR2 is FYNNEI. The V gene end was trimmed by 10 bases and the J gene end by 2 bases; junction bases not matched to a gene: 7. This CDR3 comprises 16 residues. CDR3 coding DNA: TGTGCCATCCTGGACAGGGGGCGCGCTGGGGCCAACGTCCTGACTTTC. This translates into CAILDRGRAGANVLTF.

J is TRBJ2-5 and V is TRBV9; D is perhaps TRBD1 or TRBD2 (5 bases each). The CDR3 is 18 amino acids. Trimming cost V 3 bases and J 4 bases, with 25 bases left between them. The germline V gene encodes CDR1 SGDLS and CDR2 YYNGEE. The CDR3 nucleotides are TGTGCCAGCAGCGGTGCCATTGATCCGGGGCGCTACGGAGAGACCCAGTACTTC. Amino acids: CASSGAIDPGRYGETQYF.

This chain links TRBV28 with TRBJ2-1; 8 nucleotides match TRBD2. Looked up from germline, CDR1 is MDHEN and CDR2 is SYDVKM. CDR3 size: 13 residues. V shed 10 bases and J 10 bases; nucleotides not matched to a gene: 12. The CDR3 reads CATDPGLAPEQFF. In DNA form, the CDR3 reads TGTGCCACCGACCCCGGACTAGCACCAGAGCAGTTCTTC.

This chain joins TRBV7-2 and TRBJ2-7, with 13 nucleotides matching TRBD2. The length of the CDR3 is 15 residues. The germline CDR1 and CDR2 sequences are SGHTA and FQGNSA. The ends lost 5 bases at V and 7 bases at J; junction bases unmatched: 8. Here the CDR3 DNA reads TGTGCCAGCAGCGCCGGACTAGCGGGAGTACGGGAGCAGTACTTC. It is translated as CASSAGLAGVREQYF.

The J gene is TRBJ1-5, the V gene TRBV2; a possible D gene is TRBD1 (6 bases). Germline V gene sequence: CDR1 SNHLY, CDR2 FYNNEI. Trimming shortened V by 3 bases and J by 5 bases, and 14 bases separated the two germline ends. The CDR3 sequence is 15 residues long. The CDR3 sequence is CASSDRTVSYQPQHF. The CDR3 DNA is TGTGCCAGCAGTGATCGGACAGTCTCCTATCAGCCCCAGCATTTT.

CDR3 nucleotides: TGTGCCAGCAGTGGACGGACAGGGGGGACCAATCAGCCCCAGCATTTT. Translated: CASSGRTGGTNQPQHF. The genes are TRBV25-1 and TRBJ1-5; the match to TRBD1 covers 10 bases. V shed 4 bases and J 3 bases; nucleotides not matched to a gene: 6. Germline-derived CDR1 and CDR2 are MGHDK and SYGVNS. The CDR3 loop spans 16 amino acids.

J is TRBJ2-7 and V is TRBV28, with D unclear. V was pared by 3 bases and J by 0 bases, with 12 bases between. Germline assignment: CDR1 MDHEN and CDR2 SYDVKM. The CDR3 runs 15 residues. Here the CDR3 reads CASSLKQYASYEQYF. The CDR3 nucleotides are TGTGCCAGCAGTTTGAAACAGTACGCCTCCTACGAGCAGTACTTC. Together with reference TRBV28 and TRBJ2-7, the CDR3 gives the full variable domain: DVKVTQSSRYLVKRTGEKVFLECVQDMDHENMFWYRQDPGLGLRLIYFSYDVKMKEKGDIPEGYSVSREKKERFSLILESASTNQTSMYLCASSLKQYASYEQYFGPGTRLTVT.

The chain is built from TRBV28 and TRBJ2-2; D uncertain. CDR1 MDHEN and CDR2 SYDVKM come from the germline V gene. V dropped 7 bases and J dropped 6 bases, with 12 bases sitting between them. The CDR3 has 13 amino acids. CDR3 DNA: TGTGCCAGCACGGTTCGGGTTCCCGGGGAGCTGTTTTTT. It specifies CASTVRVPGELFF. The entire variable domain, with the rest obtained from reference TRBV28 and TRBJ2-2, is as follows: DVKVTQSSRYLVKRTGEKVFLECVQDMDHENMFWYRQDPGLGLRLIYFSYDVKMKEKGDIPEGYSVSREKKERFSLILESASTNQTSMYLCASTVRVPGELFFGEGSRLTVL.

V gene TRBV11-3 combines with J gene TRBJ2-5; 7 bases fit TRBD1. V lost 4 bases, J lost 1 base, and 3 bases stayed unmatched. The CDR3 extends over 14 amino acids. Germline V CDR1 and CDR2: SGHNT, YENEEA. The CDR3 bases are TGTGCCAGCAGCTCTAACAGGGGCCAAGAGACCCAGTACTTC. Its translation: CASSSNRGQETQYF.

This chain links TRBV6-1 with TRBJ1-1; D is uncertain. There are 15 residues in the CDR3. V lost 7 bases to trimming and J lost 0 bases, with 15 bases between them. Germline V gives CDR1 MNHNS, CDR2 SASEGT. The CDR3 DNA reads TGTGCCAGCATCCTTGGTAATCTACTGAACACTGAAGCTTTCTTT. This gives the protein CASILGNLLNTEAFF.

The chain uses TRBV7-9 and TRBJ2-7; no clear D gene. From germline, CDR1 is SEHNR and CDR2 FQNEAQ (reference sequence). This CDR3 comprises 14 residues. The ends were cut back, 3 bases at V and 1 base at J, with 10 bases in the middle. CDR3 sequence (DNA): TGTGCCAGCAGCTTTGATTCGAGTTCCTACGAGCAGTACTTC. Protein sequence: CASSFDSSSYEQYF.

Written as DNA, the CDR3 is TGCGCCAGCAGCCGCCTGGGACTAGCGGGAGGGCTGGGGCTTTCCTACGAGCAGTACTTC. It translates to CASSRLGLAGGLGLSYEQYF. The V gene is TRBV4-3, the J gene TRBJ2-7; 16 bases align to TRBD2. The CDR3 is 20 residues long. Per the germline V gene, CDR1 is LGHNA and CDR2 is YSLEER. The V gene end was trimmed by 4 bases and the J gene end by 1 base; junction bases not matched to a gene: 13.

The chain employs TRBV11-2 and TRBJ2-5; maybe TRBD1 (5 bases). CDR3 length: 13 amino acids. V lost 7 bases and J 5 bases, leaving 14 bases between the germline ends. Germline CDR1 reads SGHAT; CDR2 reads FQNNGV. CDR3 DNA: TGTGCCAGCACCTCAGGGATTGAGGAGACCCAGTACTTC. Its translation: CASTSGIEETQYF.

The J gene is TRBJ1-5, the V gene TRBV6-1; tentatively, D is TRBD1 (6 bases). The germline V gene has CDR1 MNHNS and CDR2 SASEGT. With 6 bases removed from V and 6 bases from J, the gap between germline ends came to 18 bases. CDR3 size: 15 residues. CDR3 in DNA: TGTGCCAGCAGAGAGGGCAGGGGCCTCGCTCAGCCCCAGCATTTT. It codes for CASREGRGLAQPQHF.